The TCR beta chain under discussion was sequenced for a study of blood T cell repertoires in COVID-19 (dated by TCRdb to about 2020). For context, the study as a whole: Samples from collaborators originated in the United States, Italy and Spain and spanned both the acute and convalescent phases of COVID-19. The material from the prospective study consisted of cDNA or gDNA derived from T cells, B-cell-depleted T cells, or PBMCs. Subjects who had been exposed to COVID-19, were actively infected with it, or had recovered from it provided the deeply sampled blood TCRbeta repertoires that made up the dataset. The repertoires were made available in a free public database intended to serve as a resource for research on the immune response to SARS-CoV-2. Samples came from the ongoing ImmuneRACE study (first 160 participants) plus 1,254 subjects from 6 global collaborators. Sample metadata almost always included a de-identified subject ID, COVID-19 status, age in years and sex. Where available, HLA class I and class II types were obtained from metadata supplied by the sample provider rather than from assay-based typing.

In regard to this clone: Its specific antigen is unknown. Base qualities are missing; no much larger clone stands one base away.

Participants in the prospective study were aged roughly 18 to 95 years, lived in 20 to 25 United States geographic areas, and enrolled through a virtual design. In the prospective study, participants were assigned to cohorts based on the clinical history participants reported in a screening survey and a study questionnaire. Recovered participants in ImmuneRACE Cohort 3 were defined as having two consecutive negative NP/OP PCR tests, clearance from a healthcare professional, or resolution of symptoms. Each participant in the prospective study had whole blood, serum and a nasopharyngeal or oropharyngeal swab collected by mobile phlebotomists. Prospective study participants could optionally give additional blood draws and questionnaires over an approximately 2-month period. Prospective study blood samples were shipped either frozen or at room temperature before DNA extraction. What the work shows at the level of the full study, not this receptor alone: How much clinical and demographic metadata was included differed by source and by participant, and the metadata was provided uncurated.

Taken from the germline V gene (reference sequence), the CDR1 and CDR2 loops are LGHDT and YNNKEL. V is reduced by 4 bases and J by 6 bases, leaving a spacing of 7 bases between them. The CDR3, from cysteine to phenylalanine, totals 13 residues. The kept DNA is CDR3 alone, 39 bases in frame from the first base. TCRbeta CDR3 regions were amplified from genomic DNA by means of the immunoSEQ Assay, a bias-controlled multiplex PCR. In the authors' own workflow: The number of nucleated cells in each sample was estimated from the amplification of reference gene primers within the assay. To quantify the absolute abundance of each unique TCRbeta CDR3 rearrangement, sequence reads were collapsed and filtered. Productive Simpson clonality was computed per sample as the square root of Simpson's diversity index over productive rearrangements. What TCRdb holds here is the immuneACCESS table cut down to in-frame rearrangements. Part of the clones is not present; checked against another copy, under half of the missing clones reflect an unresolved V gene, and the others are unexplained. V, J and clone size derive from that table, while D and trimming were established from the DNA sequence. The sample table lists roughly 200,000 clones, about 85% of them with a count of one. About 6.3% of the sample goes to the ten largest clones.

The sequence links TRBV3-1 (or the pseudogene TRBV3-2) to TRBJ1-6; the D gene remains uncertain. This clonotype originated in a man in his forties who had recovered from COVID-19. The sample was PBMCs or T cells enriched from blood (not recorded which). The base sequence is TGTGCCAGCAGCCCCGATAGTAATTCACCCCTCCACTTT. It specifies CASSPDSNSPLHF.